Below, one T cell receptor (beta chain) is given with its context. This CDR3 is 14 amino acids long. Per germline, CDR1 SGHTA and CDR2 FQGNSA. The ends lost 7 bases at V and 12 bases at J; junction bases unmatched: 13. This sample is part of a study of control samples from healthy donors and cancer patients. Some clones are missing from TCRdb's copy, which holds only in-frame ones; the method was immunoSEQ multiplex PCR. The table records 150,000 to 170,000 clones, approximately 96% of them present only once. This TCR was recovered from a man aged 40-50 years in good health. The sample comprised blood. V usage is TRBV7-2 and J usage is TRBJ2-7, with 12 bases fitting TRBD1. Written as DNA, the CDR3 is TGTGCCAGCAACCTTCCCGGGACAGGGGGCCCTCCGTACTTC. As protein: CASNLPGTGGPPYF. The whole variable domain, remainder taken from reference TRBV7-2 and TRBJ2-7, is GAGVSQSPSNKVTEKGKDVELRCDPISGHTALYWYRQSLGQGLEFLIYFQGNSAPDKSGLPSDRFSAERTGGSVSTLTIQRTQQEDSAVYLCASNLPGTGGPPYFGPGTRLTVT.